The next 21 T cell receptor beta chains were all read from a single sample in a study of OX40 agonist ivuxolimab in advanced cancers. TCRdb keeps only in-frame clones here, not all; method: immunoSEQ multiplex PCR. The repertoire holds 82,000 or so clones, with roughly 90% as singletons. The sequencing used CD4+ or CD8+ T cells sorted from blood, collected in a trial of the OX40 agonist ivuxolimab. These receptor sequences come from an adult with an advanced solid tumor such as melanoma, head and neck, liver or kidney cancer.

V is TRBV7-8 and J is TRBJ2-2; 12 nucleotides match TRBD1. This CDR3 comprises 18 residues. Germline V CDR1 and CDR2: SGHVS, FQNEAQ. Losses at the gene ends were 2 bases for V and 0 bases for J; bases not matched to a gene: 4. The chain's CDR3 is CASSLRDRGPANTGELFF. The CDR3 region has the DNA TGTGCCAGCAGCTTAAGGGACAGGGGGCCCGCGAACACCGGGGAGCTGTTTTTT.

The chain combines TRBV19 with TRBJ2-6, with a weak D call TRBD1 (6 bases). CDR3 length equals 14 residues. Trimming removed 5 bases from V and 4 bases from J, with 9 bases in between. Looked up from germline, CDR1 is LNHDA and CDR2 is SQIVND (reference sequence). The chain's CDR3 is CASSYGGGANVLTF. The CDR3 coding sequence is TGTGCCAGTAGTTATGGGGGCGGGGCCAACGTCCTGACTTTC.

The chain joins TRBV19 to TRBJ2-5; D might be TRBD1 (6 bases). V dropped 3 bases and J dropped 1 base, with 9 bases sitting between them. The CDR3 totals 14 residues. CDR1 LNHDA and CDR2 SQIVND come from the germline V gene (reference sequence). CDR3 sequence (DNA): TGTGCCAGTAGTATCGGACAGACCCAAGAGACCCAGTACTTC. Translated: CASSIGQTQETQYF.

The rearrangement uses TRBV2 and TRBJ1-2; D unclear. Trimming shortened V by 1 base and J by 10 bases, and 16 bases separated the two germline ends. The CDR3 has 14 residues. The V gene's germline CDR1 is SNHLY and CDR2 FYNNEI. The CDR3 loop reads CASSEDTSLTPYTF. The DNA of the CDR3 is TGTGCCAGCAGTGAAGACACCAGCCTTACCCCCTACACCTTC.

The chain joins TRBV2 to TRBJ2-1; 14 bases line up with TRBD2. CDR3 length: 16 residues. CDR1 is SNHLY, CDR2 FYNNEI, per germline. The trim removed 3 bases at V and 9 bases at J, leaving 7 bases unmatched. The CDR3 spells CASSEVGLAGAGEQFF. The CDR3 DNA sequence: TGTGCCAGCAGTGAGGTGGGACTAGCGGGAGCGGGTGAGCAGTTCTTC. The whole variable domain, remainder taken from reference TRBV2 and TRBJ2-1, is EPEVTQTPSHQVTQMGQEVILRCVPISNHLYFYWYRQILGQKVEFLVSFYNNEISEKSEIFDDQFSVERPDGSNFTLKIRSTKLEDSAMYFCASSEVGLAGAGEQFFGPGTRLTVL.

V gene TRBV7-8 combines with J gene TRBJ1-2; 8 bases line up with TRBD1. Germline loops: CDR1 SGHVS, CDR2 FQNEAQ. V lost 5 bases to trimming and J lost 2 bases; unmatched junction nucleotides: 4. This CDR3 has 14 residues. CDR3 sequence: CASSTDRVNYGYTF. CDR3 in DNA: TGTGCCAGCAGCACGGACAGGGTGAACTATGGCTACACCTTC.

The gene calls are TRBV6-1 and TRBJ2-7; TRBD2 matches at 11 bases. The V segment lost 8 bases and the J segment 5 bases; nucleotides outside the gene matches: 5. The CDR3 covers 13 residues. Germline V gene lookup returns CDR1 MNHNS and CDR2 SASEGT. The CDR3 DNA sequence: TGTGCCAGCGGAACTAGCGGGGGCCACGAGCAGTACTTC. Translating it yields CASGTSGGHEQYF.

V usage is TRBV7-3 and J usage is TRBJ2-3; 10 nucleotides line up with TRBD2. The V segment lost 1 base and the J segment 3 bases; nucleotides outside the gene matches: 7. Germline values: CDR1 SGHTA, CDR2 FQGTGA. The CDR3 has 17 residues. The CDR3 loop is CASSLRPTSGVTDTQYF. CDR3 in DNA: TGTGCCAGCAGCTTAAGGCCAACTAGCGGGGTTACAGATACGCAGTATTTT.

Only one count was recorded for this clone. The chain combines TRBV5-5 with TRBJ2-3, with 12 nucleotides matching TRBD2. CDR1 SGHKS and CDR2 YYEKEE come from the germline V gene (reference sequence). Trimming removed 1 base from V and 4 bases from J; junction bases left unmatched: 1. This CDR3 is 15 amino acids long. The CDR3 sequence: CASSLSSGRADTQYF. CDR3 in DNA: TGTGCCAGCAGCTTGTCTAGCGGGAGGGCAGATACGCAGTATTTT.

This clone has only one observation. The chain combines TRBV18 with TRBJ2-1; 7 bases match TRBD2. From germline, CDR1 is KGHSH and CDR2 LQKENI. Trimming took 8 bases from V and 9 from J; bases not matched to a gene: 16. The CDR3 runs to 15 residues. DNA for the CDR3: TGTGCCAGCACCGCTAACGTGGCGGGAGACGGTGAGCAGTTCTTC. Protein product: CASTANVAGDGEQFF. Together with reference TRBV18 and TRBJ2-1, the CDR3 gives the full variable domain: NAGVMQNPRHLVRRRGQEARLRCSPMKGHSHVYWYRQLPEEGLKFMVYLQKENIIDESGMPKERFSAEFPKEGPSILRIQQVVRGDSAAYFCASTANVAGDGEQFFGPGTRLTVL.

The chain combines TRBV6-5 with TRBJ1-5, with D hard to call. CDR3 size: 14 residues. V was pared by 8 bases and J by 2 bases, with 13 bases between. CDR1 MNHEY and CDR2 SVGAGI come from the germline V gene. The CDR3 DNA reads TGTGCCAGCGACCGACCAGAACGCAATCAGCCCCAGCATTTT. This codes for CASDRPERNQPQHF.

The chain uses TRBV4-1 and TRBJ2-3; possibly TRBD2 for D (6 bases). V dropped 0 bases and J dropped 8 bases, with 21 bases sitting between them. CDR1 and CDR2 (germline): MGHRA, YSYEKL. The CDR3 length is 17 residues. As DNA, the CDR3 is TGCGCCAGCAGCCAAGATCGGGAGACTAGTCTATCCCTTACGCAGTATTTT. Translated, it gives CASSQDRETSLSLTQYF.

This chain uses TRBV11-3 with TRBJ2-3; 10 bases agree with TRBD2. Germline trimming cut 3 bases from V and 6 bases from J; bases unmatched to any gene: 12. CDR1 is SGHNT, CDR2 YENEEA, per germline. CDR3 length: 17 amino acids. The CDR3 region is CASSFEAGGPPLDTQYF. CDR3 DNA sequence: TGTGCCAGCAGCTTCGAAGCGGGAGGGCCCCCCCTGGATACGCAGTATTTT. The full variable domain, completed using reference TRBV11-3 and TRBJ2-3, is EAGVVQSPRYKIIEKKQPVAFWCNPISGHNTLYWYLQNLGQGPELLIRYENEEAVDDSQLPKDRFSAERLKGVDSTLKIQPAELGDSAVYLCASSFEAGGPPLDTQYFGPGTRLTVL.

This clone appeared a single time. The chain employs TRBV30 and TRBJ2-3; TRBD2 aligns across 11 bases. This CDR3 is built from 16 residues. Unmatched junction bases numbered 5, after V lost 0 bases and J lost 3 bases. Per the germline V gene, CDR1 is GTSNPN and CDR2 is SVGIG (reference sequence). CDR3 loop: CAWSVGLAGGTDTQYF. CDR3 bases: TGTGCCTGGAGTGTTGGGCTAGCGGGAGGTACAGATACGCAGTATTTT.

V gene TRBV7-3 combines with J gene TRBJ2-7; 9 nucleotides agree with TRBD1. The germline V gene encodes CDR1 SGHTA and CDR2 FQGTGA. V lost 5 bases and J lost 3; bases outside the gene matches: 5. The CDR3 extends over 14 amino acids. The CDR3 DNA sequence: TGTGCCAGCAGCCCGACAGGGGGGCACTACGAGCAGTACTTC. It is translated as CASSPTGGHYEQYF.

The chain joins TRBV13 to TRBJ2-5; 9 nucleotides match TRBD1. Germline V gives CDR1 PRHDT, CDR2 FYEKMQ (reference sequence). The junction had 8 bases not matched to a gene; V was cut back by 4 bases and J by 5 bases. The CDR3 has 15 residues. As DNA, the CDR3 is TGTGCCAGCAGCTCCTCATGGACAGGGGAGGAGACCCAGTACTTC. It encodes CASSSSWTGEETQYF.

The CDR3 here is CATTSGGNTQYF. For the CDR3, the DNA is TGTGCCACCACTAGCGGGGGGAATACGCAGTATTTT. This chain connects TRBV6-5 to TRBJ2-3; 12 positions agree with TRBD2. The CDR3 sequence is 12 residues long. J lost 7 bases, V lost 10 bases, and 3 bases had no gene match. Germline V gene lookup returns CDR1 MNHEY and CDR2 SVGAGI.

This clone showed up just once. J is TRBJ1-1 and V is TRBV6-5, with 9 bases identical to TRBD1. Germline V gene lookup returns CDR1 MNHEY and CDR2 SVGAGI. CDR3 length: 14 amino acids. Trimming removed 5 bases from V and 2 bases from J; junction bases left unmatched: 3. CDR3 DNA sequence: TGTGCCAGCAGTACGGACAGGGGTAACACTGAAGCTTTCTTT. Its translation is CASSTDRGNTEAFF.

CDR3 sequence reads: CAWTPRGLDEKLFF. The CDR3, as DNA: TGTGCCTGGACTCCCAGGGGGCTTGATGAAAAACTGTTTTTT. The J gene is TRBJ1-4, the V gene TRBV30; TRBD1 aligns across 8 bases. The CDR3 covers 14 residues. The ends lost 4 bases at V and 6 bases at J; junction bases unmatched: 7. Germline CDR1 reads GTSNPN; CDR2 reads SVGIG (reference sequence).

This chain uses TRBV5-4 with TRBJ2-7; weak D call: TRBD2 (5 bases). The CDR3 is 15 amino acids. V lost 4 bases and J 4 bases, leaving 18 bases between the germline ends. The germline V gene encodes CDR1 SGHNT and CDR2 YYREEE (reference sequence). CDR3 protein: CASSPDPRGDYEQYF. DNA for the CDR3: TGTGCCAGCAGCCCCGACCCACGGGGTGATTACGAGCAGTACTTC.

The genes are TRBV6-5 and TRBJ1-5; D is unclear. V lost 8 bases and J 2 bases, leaving 13 bases between the germline ends. Germline V gene lookup returns CDR1 MNHEY and CDR2 SVGAGI. The CDR3 has 14 amino acids. CDR3 in DNA: TGTGCCAGCTCTTTGGAGAATGGCAATCAGCCCCAGCATTTT. It translates to CASSLENGNQPQHF.